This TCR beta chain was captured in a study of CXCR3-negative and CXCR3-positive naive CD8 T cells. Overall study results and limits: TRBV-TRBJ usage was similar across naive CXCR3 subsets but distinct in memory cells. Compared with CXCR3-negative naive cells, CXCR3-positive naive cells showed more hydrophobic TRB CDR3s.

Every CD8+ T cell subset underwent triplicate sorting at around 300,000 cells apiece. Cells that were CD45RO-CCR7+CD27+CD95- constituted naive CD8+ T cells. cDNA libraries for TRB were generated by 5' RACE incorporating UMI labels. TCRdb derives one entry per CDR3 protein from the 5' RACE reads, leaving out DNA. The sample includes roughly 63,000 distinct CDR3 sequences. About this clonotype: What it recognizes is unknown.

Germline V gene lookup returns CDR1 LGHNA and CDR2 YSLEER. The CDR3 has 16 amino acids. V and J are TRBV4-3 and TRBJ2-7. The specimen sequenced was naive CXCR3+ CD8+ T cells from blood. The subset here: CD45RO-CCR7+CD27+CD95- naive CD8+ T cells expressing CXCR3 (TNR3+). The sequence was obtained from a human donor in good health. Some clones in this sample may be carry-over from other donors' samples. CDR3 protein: CTSSQDPRDGAYEQYF.